These 5 T cell receptor beta chains came from one sample sequenced in a study of regulatory T cells in long-lasting Graves disease. CDR3-region Arm-PCR and iRepertoire HTBI primers produced the TCR beta libraries. Each CDR3 protein is one row after TCRdb ran MiXCR on the multiplex PCR reads. The sample consists of a few hundred thousand distinct CDR3 sequences, about a sixth of them appearing once. Regarding time point: newly diagnosed GD, antithyroid drugs for less than 3 months. After RNA was extracted from PBMCs, the TCR library was made from it. These data also featured in a second study, about T cells in Graves' hyperthyroidism and ophthalmopathy.

The sample was peripheral blood mononuclear cells (PBMCs), taken at new diagnosis, from a patient treated with antithyroid drugs. These receptors originate from a woman under 30 with Graves disease.

As to this clonotype: Being one base from a much bigger clone, this may be a read error. The V and J genes are TRBV30 and TRBJ1-2; D might be TRBD1 (5 bases). Trimming cost V 3 bases and J 8 bases, with 13 bases left between them. Germline V lookup: CDR1 GTSNPN, CDR2 SVGIG (reference sequence). The CDR3 covers 12 residues. CDR3 in DNA: TGTGCCTGGAGCCATGGGGGGGACGGCTACACCTTC. Its translation is CAWSHGGDGYTF.

The rearrangement joins TRBV10-3 to TRBJ2-7, with 7 bases fitting TRBD2. Unmatched junction bases numbered 19, after V lost 6 bases and J lost 2 bases. There are 18 residues in the CDR3. CDR1 ENHRY and CDR2 SYGVKD come from the germline V gene. CDR3 protein: CAIRAEVQRRETAYEQYF. CDR3 DNA sequence: TGTGCCATCAGAGCGGAGGTTCAGAGGCGGGAGACAGCCTACGAGCAGTACTTC.

V usage is TRBV6-5 and J usage is TRBJ2-7; 10 bases fit TRBD2. V shed 0 bases and J 5 bases; nucleotides not matched to a gene: 10. Germline V gene lookup returns CDR1 MNHEY and CDR2 SVGAGI. This CDR3 comprises 17 residues. The CDR3 sequence: CASSYSGASGRKDEQYF. The DNA for the CDR3 is TGTGCCAGCAGTTACTCAGGGGCTAGCGGGAGAAAGGACGAGCAGTACTTC.

With respect to this clonotype: An end of the junction differs from the germline gene, which may be a read error. V is TRBV18 and J is TRBJ2-2; 9 nucleotides align to TRBD2. Germline CDR1 and CDR2: KGHSH and LQKENI. This CDR3 region has 17 residues. As DNA, the CDR3 is TGTGCCAGCTCACCACCCCTAGCGGGAACGAACACCGGGGAGCGGTTTTTT. Amino acids: CASSPPLAGTNTGERFF.

With respect to this clonotype: A far larger clone is only one base removed, so a read error is likely. V and J are TRBV13 and TRBJ2-7, with D maybe TRBD2 (6 bases). The V gene's germline CDR1 is PRHDT and CDR2 FYEKMQ (reference sequence). CDR3 length equals 15 residues. The V and J ends lost 5 bases and 1 base respectively, with 15 bases between them. The CDR3 DNA follows: TGTGCCAGCAGCGGTTCCAGACGGGGGTCCTACGAGCAGTACTTC. This translates into CASSGSRRGSYEQYF.